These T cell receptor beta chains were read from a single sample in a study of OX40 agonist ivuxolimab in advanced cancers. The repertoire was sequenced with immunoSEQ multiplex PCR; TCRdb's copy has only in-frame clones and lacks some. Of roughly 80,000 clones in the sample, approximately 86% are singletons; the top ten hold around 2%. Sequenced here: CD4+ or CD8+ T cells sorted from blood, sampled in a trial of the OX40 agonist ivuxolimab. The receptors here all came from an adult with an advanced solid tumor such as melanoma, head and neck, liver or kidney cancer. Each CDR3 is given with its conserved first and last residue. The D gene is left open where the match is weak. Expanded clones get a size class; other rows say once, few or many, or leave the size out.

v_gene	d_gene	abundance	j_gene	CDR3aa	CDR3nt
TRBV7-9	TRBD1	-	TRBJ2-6	CASSPDRAGANVLTF	TGTGCCAGCAGCCCCGACAGGGCTGGGGCCAACGTCCTGACTTTC
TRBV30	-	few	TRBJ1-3	CAWSVLSGNTIYF	TGTGCCTGGAGTGTACTCTCTGGAAACACCATATATTTT
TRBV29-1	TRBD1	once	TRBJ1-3	CSVTDRVAGNTIYF	TGCAGCGTCACAGACAGGGTGGCCGGAAACACCATATATTTT
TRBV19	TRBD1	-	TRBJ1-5	CASSPIRQGLPPQHF	TGTGCCAGTAGTCCTATCAGACAGGGCCTCCCACCCCAGCATTTT
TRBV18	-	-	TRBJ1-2	CASSPTGGNDYGYTF	TGTGCCAGCTCACCAACAGGCGGGAACGACTATGGCTACACCTTC
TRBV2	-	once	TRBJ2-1	CASTVRTSGNEQFF	TGTGCCAGCACCGTACGGACTTCGGGGAATGAGCAGTTCTTC
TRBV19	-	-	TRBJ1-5	CASTLPNQPQHF	TGTGCCAGTACCCTGCCCAATCAGCCCCAGCATTTT
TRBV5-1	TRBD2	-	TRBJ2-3	CASSVRPGLAGSSTDTQYF	TGCGCCAGCAGCGTTAGACCGGGACTAGCGGGCTCTAGCACAGATACGCAGTATTTT
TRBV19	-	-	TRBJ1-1	CASSIEHLNTEAFF	TGTGCCAGTAGTATAGAACACTTGAACACTGAAGCTTTCTTT
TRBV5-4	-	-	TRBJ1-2	CASSLVGHNYGYTF	TGTGCCAGCAGCTTGGTCGGTCATAACTATGGCTACACCTTC
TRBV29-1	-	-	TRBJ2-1	CSAPPAGRSGEQFF	TGCAGCGCCCCCCCGGCGGGGCGCTCTGGTGAGCAGTTCTTC
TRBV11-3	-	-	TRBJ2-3	CASSLRVGSDTQYF	TGTGCCAGCAGCTTACGTGTAGGGTCAGATACGCAGTATTTT
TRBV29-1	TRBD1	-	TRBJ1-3	CSVGQGTGNTIYF	TGCAGCGTAGGACAGGGGACTGGAAACACCATATATTTT
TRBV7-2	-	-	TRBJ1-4	CASSPDPNEKLFF	TGTGCCAGCAGCCCCGACCCTAATGAAAAACTGTTTTTT
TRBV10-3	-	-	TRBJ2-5	CAISESPSIGETQYF	TGTGCCATCAGTGAGTCGCCTTCAATCGGGGAGACCCAGTACTTC
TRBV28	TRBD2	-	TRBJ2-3	CATLGLAGGVTDTQYF	TGTGCCACCCTCGGACTAGCGGGAGGAGTCACAGATACGCAGTATTTT
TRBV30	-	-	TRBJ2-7	CAWSIDMRTTYEQYF	TGTGCCTGGAGTATAGATATGAGGACTACCTACGAGCAGTACTTC
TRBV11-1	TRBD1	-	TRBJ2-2	CASSWTGHTGELFF	TGTGCCAGCAGCTGGACAGGGCACACCGGGGAGCTGTTTTTT
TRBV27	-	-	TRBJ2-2	CASSLDTNTGELFF	TGTGCCAGCAGTTTAGACACCAACACCGGGGAGCTGTTTTTT
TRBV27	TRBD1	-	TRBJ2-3	CASSLPPGTGGDTQYF	TGTGCCAGCAGTCTCCCCCCCGGGACAGGTGGGGATACGCAGTATTTT
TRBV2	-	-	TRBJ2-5	CASSERLVKETQYF	TGTGCCAGCAGTGAAAGACTAGTTAAAGAGACCCAGTACTTC
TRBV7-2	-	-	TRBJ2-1	CASSLVHEQFF	TGTGCCAGCAGCTTAGTACATGAGCAGTTCTTC
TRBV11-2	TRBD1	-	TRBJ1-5	CASSLTTGGENQPQHF	TGTGCCAGCAGCTTAACCACAGGGGGCGAGAATCAGCCCCAGCATTTT
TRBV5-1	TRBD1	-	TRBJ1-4	CASSRFTGGEKLFF	TGCGCCAGCAGTCGATTCACAGGGGGGGAAAAACTGTTTTTT
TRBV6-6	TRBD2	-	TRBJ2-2	CASSRGLANTGELFF	TGTGCCAGCAGCCGGGGACTAGCGAACACCGGGGAGCTGTTTTTT
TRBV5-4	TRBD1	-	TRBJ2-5	CASTRDRGREETQYF	TGTGCCAGCACCCGGGACAGGGGTCGGGAAGAGACCCAGTACTTC
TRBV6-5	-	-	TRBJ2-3	CASRLGQGTDTQYF	TGTGCCAGCAGGCTGGGCCAAGGCACAGATACGCAGTATTTT
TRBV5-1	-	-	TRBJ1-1	CASSYTQGRDTEAFF	TGCGCCAGCAGCTATACGCAGGGCAGGGACACTGAAGCTTTCTTT
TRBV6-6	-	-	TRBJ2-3	CASSRQEGTDTQYF	TGTGCCAGCAGTCGACAGGAAGGCACAGATACGCAGTATTTT
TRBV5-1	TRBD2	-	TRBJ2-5	CASSSTSGPETQYF	TGCGCCAGCAGCTCGACTAGCGGGCCAGAGACCCAGTACTTC
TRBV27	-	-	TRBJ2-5	CASSLSNSAQETQYF	TGTGCCAGCAGTTTATCGAATAGCGCCCAAGAGACCCAGTACTTC
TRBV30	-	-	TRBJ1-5	CAWSGGANQPQHF	TGTGCCTGGAGTGGAGGTGCAAATCAGCCCCAGCATTTT
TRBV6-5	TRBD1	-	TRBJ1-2	CASSPGTGHGYTF	TGTGCCAGCAGTCCCGGGACAGGTCATGGCTACACCTTC
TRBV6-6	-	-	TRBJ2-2	CASSPGVGSNTGELFF	TGTGCCAGCAGCCCAGGGGTAGGGTCGAACACCGGGGAGCTGTTTTTT
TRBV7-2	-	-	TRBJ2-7	CASSLRLGTYEQYF	TGTGCCAGCAGCTTACGTTTGGGGACCTACGAGCAGTACTTC
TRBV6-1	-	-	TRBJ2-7	CASSEPYEQYF	TGTGCCAGCAGTGAACCCTACGAGCAGTACTTC
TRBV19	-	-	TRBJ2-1	CASSIRSGTPGANEQFF	TGTGCCAGTAGTATACGCTCCGGGACTCCTGGCGCCAATGAGCAGTTCTTC
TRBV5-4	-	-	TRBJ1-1	CASSLSRNTEAFF	TGTGCCAGCAGCTTGAGCAGGAACACTGAAGCTTTCTTT
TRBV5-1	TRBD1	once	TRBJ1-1	CASSLGQGAGNTEAFF	TGCGCCAGCAGCTTGGGACAGGGGGCGGGGAACACTGAAGCTTTCTTT
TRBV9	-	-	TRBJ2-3	CASSVAGGRRGSLRTDTQYF	TGTGCCAGCAGCGTAGCGGGGGGAAGGAGGGGGAGCTTACGCACAGATACGCAGTATTTT
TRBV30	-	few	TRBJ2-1	CAWSRGGEQFF	TGTGCCTGGAGCCGAGGAGGAGAGCAGTTCTTC
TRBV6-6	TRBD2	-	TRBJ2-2	CASSTSGREDAGELFF	TGTGCCAGCAGTACTAGCGGGAGGGAGGATGCCGGGGAGCTGTTTTTT
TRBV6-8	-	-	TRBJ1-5	CASTTRGGTPNQPQHF	TGTGCCAGCACCACCCGCGGAGGGACACCTAATCAGCCCCAGCATTTT
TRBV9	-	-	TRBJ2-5	CASSVGPSEETQYF	TGTGCCAGCAGCGTAGGCCCTAGCGAGGAGACCCAGTACTTC
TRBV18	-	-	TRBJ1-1	CASSPSREGTEAFF	TGTGCCAGCTCACCTTCGAGGGAGGGGACTGAAGCTTTCTTT
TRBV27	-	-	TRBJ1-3	CASIGNTIYF	TGTGCCAGCATCGGAAACACCATATATTTT